This entry describes one T cell receptor (beta chain). Its antigen remains unknown. The table came from immunoSEQ multiplex PCR; TCRdb's copy has only in-frame clones and leaves some out. The table shows under 75,000 clones, with approximately 90% occurring only once. Germline V gives CDR1 MGHDK, CDR2 SYGVNS. The CDR3 has 12 amino acids. The ends were cut back, 7 bases at V and 2 bases at J, with 9 bases in the middle. This entry is derived from a study of lymphopenia after photon versus proton radiotherapy. Study-wide results and limits: Relative stability marked proton patients; photon patients lost diversity and naive cells. After lymphocyte nadir, photon-treated repertoires showed oligoclonal expansion, especially CD8+ Temra. Authors raise, but do not show, better survival with proton therapy. A bigger post-nadir fall in TCR diversity correlated inversely with survival time in deceased patients.

The V gene is TRBV25-1, the J gene TRBJ2-7; D is unclear. This sequence originates from a woman aged 40 to 55 with cholangiocarcinoma. Sequences were derived from peripheral blood, sampled from a patient treated with photon-based radiotherapy. The CDR3 DNA sequence: TGTGCCAGCACCTTCGGGCCCTACGAGCAGTACTTC. It yields the protein CASTFGPYEQYF.